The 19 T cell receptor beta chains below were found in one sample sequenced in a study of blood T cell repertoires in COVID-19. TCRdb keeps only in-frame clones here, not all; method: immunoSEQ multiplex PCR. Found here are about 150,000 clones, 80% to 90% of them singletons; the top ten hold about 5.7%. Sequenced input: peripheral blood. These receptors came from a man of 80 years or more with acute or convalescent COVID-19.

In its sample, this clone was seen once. The CDR3 loop is CASTGAYSREKLFF. DNA for the CDR3: TGTGCCAGCACTGGTGCGTATTCGCGTGAAAAACTGTTTTTT. V gene TRBV6-5 combines with J gene TRBJ1-4; no clear D. The CDR3 length is 14 residues. V was cut by 7 bases and J by 7 bases, with 16 bases left in between. From germline, CDR1 is MNHEY and CDR2 SVGAGI.

CDR3 DNA sequence: TGCGCCAGCAGCTTGGAACGGGGGGTAAACACTGAAGCTTTCTTT. Its translation is CASSLERGVNTEAFF. The chain uses TRBV5-1 and TRBJ1-1; D is perhaps TRBD1 (5 bases). Trimming left V 0 bases short and J 2 bases short, with 11 bases between. The CDR3 is 15 amino acids. Per germline, CDR1 SGHRS and CDR2 YFSETQ. Variable domain in full (rest from reference TRBV5-1 and TRBJ1-1): KAGVTQTPRYLIKTRGQQVTLSCSPISGHRSVSWYQQTPGQGLQFLFEYFSETQRNKGNFPGRFSGRQFSNSRSEMNVSTLELGDSALYLCASSLERGVNTEAFFGQGTRLTVV.

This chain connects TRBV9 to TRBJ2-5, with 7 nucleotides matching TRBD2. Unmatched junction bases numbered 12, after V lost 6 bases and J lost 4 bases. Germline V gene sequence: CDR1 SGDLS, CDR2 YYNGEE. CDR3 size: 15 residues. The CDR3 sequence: CASNPWGGKGETQYF. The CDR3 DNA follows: TGTGCCAGCAACCCTTGGGGGGGGAAAGGAGAGACCCAGTACTTC.

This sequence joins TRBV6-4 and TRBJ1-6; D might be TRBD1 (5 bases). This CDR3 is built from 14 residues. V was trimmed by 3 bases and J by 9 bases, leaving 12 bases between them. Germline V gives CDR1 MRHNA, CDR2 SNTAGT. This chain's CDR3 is CASSEFGGRSPLHF. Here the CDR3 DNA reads TGTGCCAGCAGTGAATTCGGGGGACGTTCACCCCTCCACTTT.

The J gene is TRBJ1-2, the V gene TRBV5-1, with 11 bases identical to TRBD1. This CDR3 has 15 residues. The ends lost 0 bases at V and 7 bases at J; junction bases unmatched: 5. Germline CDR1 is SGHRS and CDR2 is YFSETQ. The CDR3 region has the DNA TGCGCCAGCAGCTTGGGGACAGGGGGCGAGGGTGGCTACACCTTC. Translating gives CASSLGTGGEGGYTF.

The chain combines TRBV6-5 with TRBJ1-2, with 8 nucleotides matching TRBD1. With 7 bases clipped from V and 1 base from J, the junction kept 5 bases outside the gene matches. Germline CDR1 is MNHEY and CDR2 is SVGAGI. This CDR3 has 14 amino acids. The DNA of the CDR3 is TGTGCCAGCAAAAGACAGGGGAATAACTATGGCTACACCTTC. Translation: CASKRQGNNYGYTF.

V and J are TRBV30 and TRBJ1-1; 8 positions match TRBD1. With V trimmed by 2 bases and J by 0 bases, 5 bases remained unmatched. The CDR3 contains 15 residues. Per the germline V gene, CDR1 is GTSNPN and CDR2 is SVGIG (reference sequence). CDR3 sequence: CAWSKTGALNTEAFF. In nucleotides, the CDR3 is TGTGCCTGGAGTAAGACAGGGGCCCTGAACACTGAAGCTTTCTTT.

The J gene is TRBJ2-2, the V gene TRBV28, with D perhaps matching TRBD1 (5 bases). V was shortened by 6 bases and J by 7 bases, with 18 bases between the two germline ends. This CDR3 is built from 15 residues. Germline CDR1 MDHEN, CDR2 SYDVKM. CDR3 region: CASSRVGPGIGELFF. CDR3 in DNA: TGTGCCAGCAGCCGAGTCGGGCCAGGGATCGGGGAGCTGTTTTTT.

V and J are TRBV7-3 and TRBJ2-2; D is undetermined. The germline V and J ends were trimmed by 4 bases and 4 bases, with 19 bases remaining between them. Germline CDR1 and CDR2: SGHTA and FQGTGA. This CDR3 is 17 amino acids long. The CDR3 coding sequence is TGTGCCAGCAGCTCCCCTCAGAGTACGCAGGCCACCGGGGAGCTGTTTTTT. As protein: CASSSPQSTQATGELFF.

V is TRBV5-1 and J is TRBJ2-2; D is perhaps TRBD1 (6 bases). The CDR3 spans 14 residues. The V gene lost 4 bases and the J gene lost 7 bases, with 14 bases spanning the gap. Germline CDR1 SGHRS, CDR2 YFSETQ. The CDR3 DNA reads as TGCGCCAGCAGCATCGAACAGGGTTACGGGGAGCTGTTTTTT. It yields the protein CASSIEQGYGELFF.

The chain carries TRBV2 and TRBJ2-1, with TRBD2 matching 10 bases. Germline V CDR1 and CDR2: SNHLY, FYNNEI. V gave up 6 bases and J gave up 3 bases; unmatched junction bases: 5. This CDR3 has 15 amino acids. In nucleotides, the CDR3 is TGTGCCAGCAGGAGGAGCGGGGGGGACTACAATGAGCAGTTCTTC. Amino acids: CASRRSGGDYNEQFF.

The DNA of the CDR3 is TGTGCCAGTAGTATGGGACATAGCAGCAATCAGCCCCAGCATTTT. It encodes CASSMGHSSNQPQHF. The genes are TRBV19 and TRBJ1-5, with D maybe TRBD1 (6 bases). Trimming removed 3 bases at V and 1 base at J, with 10 bases between. CDR1 and CDR2 (germline): LNHDA, SQIVND (reference sequence). This CDR3 spans 15 amino acids.

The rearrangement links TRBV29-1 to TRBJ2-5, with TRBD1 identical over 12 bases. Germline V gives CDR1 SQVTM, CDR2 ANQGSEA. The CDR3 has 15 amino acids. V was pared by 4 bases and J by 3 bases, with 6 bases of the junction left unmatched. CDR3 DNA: TGCAGCGTTGGCCGGGACAGGGGGCGGGAAGAGACCCAGTACTTC. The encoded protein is CSVGRDRGREETQYF.

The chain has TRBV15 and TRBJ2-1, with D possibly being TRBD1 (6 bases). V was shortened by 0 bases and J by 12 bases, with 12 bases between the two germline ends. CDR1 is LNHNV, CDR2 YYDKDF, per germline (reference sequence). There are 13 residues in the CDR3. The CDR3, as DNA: TGTGCCACCAGCAGAGATCGTATAGGGGGGCAGTTCTTC. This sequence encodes CATSRDRIGGQFF.

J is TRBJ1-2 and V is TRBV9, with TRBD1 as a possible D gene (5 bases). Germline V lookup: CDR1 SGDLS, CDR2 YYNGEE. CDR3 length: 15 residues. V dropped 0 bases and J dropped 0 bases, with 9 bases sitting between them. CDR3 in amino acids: CASSVGTPANYGYTF. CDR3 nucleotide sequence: TGTGCCAGCAGCGTAGGGACACCAGCTAACTATGGCTACACCTTC.

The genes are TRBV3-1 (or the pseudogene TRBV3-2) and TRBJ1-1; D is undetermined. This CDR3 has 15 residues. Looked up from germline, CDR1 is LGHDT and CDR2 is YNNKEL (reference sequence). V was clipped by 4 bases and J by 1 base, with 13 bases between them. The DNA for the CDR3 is TGTGCCAGCAGCCCCCAGACAAGACAGAACACTGAAGCTTTCTTT. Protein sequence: CASSPQTRQNTEAFF.

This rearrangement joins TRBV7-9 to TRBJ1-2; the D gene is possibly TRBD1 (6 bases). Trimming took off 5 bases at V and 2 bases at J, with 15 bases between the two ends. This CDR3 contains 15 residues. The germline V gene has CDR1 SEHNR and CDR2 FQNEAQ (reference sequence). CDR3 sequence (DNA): TGTGCCAGCAGCCCCACCCCAGGGGTAAACTATGGCTACACCTTC. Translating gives CASSPTPGVNYGYTF.

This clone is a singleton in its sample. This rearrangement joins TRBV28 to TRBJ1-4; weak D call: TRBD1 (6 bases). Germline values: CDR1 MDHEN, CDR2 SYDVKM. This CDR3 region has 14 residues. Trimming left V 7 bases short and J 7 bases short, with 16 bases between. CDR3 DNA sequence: TGTGCCAGCACCCCGGGGGGGGCAGGTGAAAAACTGTTTTTT. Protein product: CASTPGGAGEKLFF.

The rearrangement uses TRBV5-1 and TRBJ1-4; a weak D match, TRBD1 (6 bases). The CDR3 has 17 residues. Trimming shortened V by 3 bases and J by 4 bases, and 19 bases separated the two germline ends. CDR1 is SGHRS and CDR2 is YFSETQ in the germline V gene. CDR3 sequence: CASSWGTSETFNEKLFF. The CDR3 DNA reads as TGCGCCAGCAGCTGGGGGACATCAGAAACTTTTAATGAAAAACTGTTTTTT.